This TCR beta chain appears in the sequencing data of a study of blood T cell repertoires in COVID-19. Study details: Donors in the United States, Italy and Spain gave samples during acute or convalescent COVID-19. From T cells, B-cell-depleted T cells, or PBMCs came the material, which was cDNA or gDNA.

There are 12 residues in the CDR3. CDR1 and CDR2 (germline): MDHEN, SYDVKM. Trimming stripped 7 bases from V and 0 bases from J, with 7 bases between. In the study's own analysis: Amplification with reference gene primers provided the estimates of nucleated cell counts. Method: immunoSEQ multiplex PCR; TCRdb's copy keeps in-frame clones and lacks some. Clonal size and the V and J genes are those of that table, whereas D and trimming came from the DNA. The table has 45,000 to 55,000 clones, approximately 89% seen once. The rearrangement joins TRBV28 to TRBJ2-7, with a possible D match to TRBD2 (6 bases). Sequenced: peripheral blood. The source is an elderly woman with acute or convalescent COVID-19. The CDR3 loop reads CASTSASYEQYV. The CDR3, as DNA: TGTGCCAGCACTAGCGCCTCCTACGAGCAGTACGTC.